The 12 T cell receptor beta chains in this list originate from one sample, sequenced in a study of shared clonotypes between healthy human individuals. Profiling relied on immunoSEQ multiplex PCR, and the TCRdb table lists in-frame clones only, not all of them. Here the sample spans roughly 2 million clones, 85% to 95% being singletons. The sample taken for sequencing was naive CD4+ T cells sorted from blood. Indicated subset: CD45RA+ positively selected. The origin of the receptors is a man between 18 and 35 years old in good health.

The chain joins TRBV7-9 to TRBJ1-4, with TRBD1 identical over 9 bases. Losses at the gene ends were 5 bases for V and 6 bases for J; bases not matched to a gene: 7. The V gene's germline CDR1 is SEHNR and CDR2 FQNEAQ (reference sequence). The CDR3 covers 15 residues. CDR3 residues: CASSHRGLEDEKLFF. In DNA, the CDR3 is TGTGCCAGCAGCCACAGGGGGCTAGAGGATGAAAAACTGTTTTTT.

The sample holds many counts of this clone. The V gene is TRBV18, the J gene TRBJ2-7, with 9 bases identical to TRBD1. Trimming cost V 2 bases and J 6 bases; bases outside gene matches: 14. CDR1 KGHSH and CDR2 LQKENI come from the germline V gene. The CDR3 has 17 amino acids. The CDR3 spells CASSPVPPGQGRSEQYF. The CDR3 coding sequence is TGTGCCAGCTCACCAGTGCCCCCCGGACAGGGGAGGTCCGAGCAGTACTTC.

As concerns this clone: The same CDR3 can be traced to other DNA sequences in this sample. The chain is built from TRBV7-2 and TRBJ2-3; 9 positions agree with TRBD2. V lost 0 bases and J lost 3; bases outside the gene matches: 4. This CDR3 spans 16 amino acids. Germline-derived CDR1 and CDR2 are SGHTA and FQGNSA. CDR3 protein: CASSLAGTSGTDTQYF. The CDR3 DNA is TGTGCCAGCAGCTTAGCGGGAACTAGCGGGACAGATACGCAGTATTTT.

A single count supports this clone. The chain has TRBV6-6 and TRBJ2-3, with D unclear. CDR3 length: 12 residues. The V gene's germline CDR1 is MNHNY and CDR2 SVGAGI (reference sequence). The ends were cut back, 6 bases at V and 2 bases at J, with 6 bases in the middle. The DNA of the CDR3 is TGTGCCAGCAGACGGGTCACAGATACGCAGTATTTT. This sequence encodes CASRRVTDTQYF.

A word on this clone: Just one base apart from a much larger clone, this may be a read error. Additional DNA sequences in this sample encode the identical CDR3. The genes are TRBV18 and TRBJ2-5, with D unresolved. This CDR3 spans 13 amino acids. Germline V CDR1 and CDR2: KGHSH, LQKENI. Trimming took off 2 bases at V and 1 base at J, with 5 bases between the two ends. CDR3 DNA: TGTGCCAGCTCACCAGTGGGCCAAGAGACCCAGTACTTC. This sequence encodes CASSPVGQETQYF. The whole variable domain, remainder taken from reference TRBV18 and TRBJ2-5, is NAGVMQNPRHLVRRRGQEARLRCSPMKGHSHVYWYRQLPEEGLKFMVYLQKENIIDESGMPKERFSAEFPKEGPSILRIQQVVRGDSAAYFCASSPVGQETQYFGPGTRLLVL.

For the CDR3, the DNA is TGTGCCAGCAGTGATCCGACAGGGGGGAACTATGGCTACACCTTC. This codes for CASSDPTGGNYGYTF. The V and J genes are TRBV6-1 and TRBJ1-2; 9 positions agree with TRBD1. Germline CDR1 MNHNS, CDR2 SASEGT. V dropped 3 bases and J dropped 2; count of bases not matched to a gene: 4. The CDR3 consists of 15 residues.

V gene TRBV7-2 combines with J gene TRBJ2-3, with D tentatively TRBD1 or TRBD2 (5 bases each). Trimming left V 1 base short and J 2 bases short, with 13 bases between. The CDR3 spans 16 residues. Germline V gene lookup returns CDR1 SGHTA and CDR2 FQGNSA. The chain's CDR3 is CASSLVGTFITDTQYF. The CDR3 region has the DNA TGTGCCAGCAGCTTAGTCGGGACCTTTATCACAGATACGCAGTATTTT.

The chain couples TRBV19 to TRBJ1-5, with D perhaps TRBD1 (6 bases). Trimming removed 2 bases at V and 1 base at J, with 12 bases between. Germline CDR1 reads LNHDA; CDR2 reads SQIVND (reference sequence). There are 16 residues in the CDR3. The CDR3 DNA sequence: TGTGCCAGTAGTATATTCTATCAGGGGAGCAATCAGCCCCAGCATTTT. Amino acids: CASSIFYQGSNQPQHF.

This chain links TRBV5-4 with TRBJ2-5; no definite D call. The germline CDR1 and CDR2 sequences are SGHNT and YYREEE (reference sequence). This CDR3 has 14 residues. The ends were cut back, 1 base at V and 2 bases at J, with 9 bases in the middle. The CDR3 DNA reads TGTGCCAGCAGCTTGTGGGCGTTTCAAGAGACCCAGTACTTC. It translates to CASSLWAFQETQYF.

As concerns this clone: Other DNA sequences in the sample encode the same CDR3. The rearrangement joins TRBV18 to TRBJ2-7; 9 bases fit TRBD1. CDR1 is KGHSH, CDR2 LQKENI, per germline. V dropped 4 bases and J dropped 3; count of bases not matched to a gene: 4. CDR3 length: 14 residues. As DNA, the CDR3 is TGTGCCAGCTCACGGGACAGGGTAAGCTACGAGCAGTACTTC. Translating gives CASSRDRVSYEQYF.

This sequence joins TRBV5-1 and TRBJ2-6; D may be TRBD2 (5 bases). This CDR3 has 18 residues. Germline lookup yields CDR1 SGHRS and CDR2 YFSETQ. V lost 0 bases and J lost 1, with 14 bases in between. The CDR3 nucleotides read TGCGCCAGCAGCTTGGGGGAGACTGGCCTATCTGGGGCCAACGTCCTGACTTTC. It translates to CASSLGETGLSGANVLTF.

This clone was observed a few times. The gene calls are TRBV30 and TRBJ1-1, with 9 bases that match TRBD1. CDR1 and CDR2 (germline): GTSNPN, SVGIG (reference sequence). Losses at the gene ends were 3 bases for V and 8 bases for J; bases not matched to a gene: 4. The CDR3 extends over 12 amino acids. In DNA, the CDR3 is TGTGCCTGGAGCTCGGGACAGGGCGAAGCTTTCTTT. This codes for CAWSSGQGEAFF.